Below are 24 T cell receptor beta chains sequenced from a single sample in a study of cytomegalovirus exposure and HLA in healthy donors. The PCR employed 60 Vbeta primers together with 13 Jbeta primers. Sequencing used immunoSEQ multiplex PCR; TCRdb keeps in-frame clones, though not all of them. The sample lists some 78,000 clones; 80% were seen once. The sample comprised PBMCs. The receptors here all came from a woman aged 45-65 years in good health and CMV-seropositive.

This chain connects TRBV6-5 to TRBJ1-5; TRBD1 might be the D (5 bases). From germline, CDR1 is MNHEY and CDR2 SVGAGI. The CDR3 covers 15 residues. Trimming took off 7 bases at V and 0 bases at J, with 13 bases between the two ends. The CDR3: CASKKGTISNQPQHF. CDR3 nucleotides: TGTGCCAGCAAAAAAGGGACTATTAGCAATCAGCCCCAGCATTTT.

CDR3 protein: CASSPGQGATNEKLFF. In DNA form, the CDR3 reads TGTGCCAGCAGCCCCGGACAGGGCGCAACTAATGAAAAACTGTTTTTT. The chain uses TRBV11-3 and TRBJ1-4, with 8 bases fitting TRBD1. The CDR3 loop spans 16 amino acids. Germline CDR1 reads SGHNT; CDR2 reads YENEEA. V gave up 5 bases and J gave up 0 bases; unmatched junction bases: 5.

The V gene is TRBV5-4, the J gene TRBJ1-4; TRBD1 matches at 8 bases. V shed 1 base, J shed 4 bases, and the junction held 3 bases outside the gene matches. This CDR3 is 15 amino acids long. Germline V gene lookup returns CDR1 SGHNT and CDR2 YYREEE (reference sequence). The CDR3 region has the DNA TGTGCCAGCAGCTTGCAGGGGGCGGTTAATGAAAAACTGTTTTTT. Protein sequence: CASSLQGAVNEKLFF.

V gene TRBV6-5 combines with J gene TRBJ2-5, with TRBD2 matching over 12 bases. Germline V lookup: CDR1 MNHEY, CDR2 SVGAGI. J gave up 13 bases and V 5 bases, and 11 bases lay outside the gene matches. This CDR3 contains 14 residues. This CDR3 reads CASSPRTSGAKRYF. DNA of the CDR3: TGTGCCAGCAGTCCCCGGACTAGCGGGGCAAAGCGGTACTTC.

This chain connects TRBV2 to TRBJ1-5, with TRBD1 as a possible D gene (6 bases). Germline CDR1 reads SNHLY; CDR2 reads FYNNEI. The CDR3 has 15 residues. Trimming took off 1 base at V and 7 bases at J, with 14 bases between the two ends. This chain's CDR3 is CASSEVRGDWQPQHF. The CDR3 DNA reads as TGTGCCAGCAGTGAAGTCAGGGGCGATTGGCAGCCCCAGCATTTT.

CDR3 amino acids: CASSGQRYSNQPQHF. CDR3 sequence (DNA): TGTGCCAGCAGCGGACAGAGATATAGCAATCAGCCCCAGCATTTT. V usage is TRBV28 and J usage is TRBJ1-5; tentatively, D is TRBD1 (6 bases). Trimming cost V 6 bases and J 0 bases, with 12 bases left between them. The CDR3 totals 15 residues. CDR1 and CDR2 from the germline V gene are MDHEN and SYDVKM.

This clone was detected a few times. The rearrangement uses TRBV5-1 and TRBJ2-4; 11 bases align to TRBD2. With 4 bases clipped from V and 9 bases from J, the junction kept 3 bases outside the gene matches. Germline V CDR1 and CDR2: SGHRS, YFSETQ. CDR3 length equals 13 residues. The CDR3 sequence: CASSVAGGSIQYF. CDR3 in DNA: TGCGCCAGCAGCGTAGCGGGGGGGAGCATTCAGTACTTC.

The chain joins TRBV27 to TRBJ2-1, with 8 bases aligning to TRBD2. J was trimmed by 7 bases and V by 7 bases; bases with no gene match: 12. The CDR3 consists of 15 residues. In germline, CDR1 is MNHEY, CDR2 SMNVEV (reference sequence). Here the CDR3 reads CASNRSGGGTNEQFF. DNA of the CDR3: TGTGCCAGCAATCGGAGTGGCGGGGGGACTAATGAGCAGTTCTTC.

The chain is built from TRBV6-1 and TRBJ1-5, with TRBD1 as a possible D gene (5 bases). The CDR3 is 13 amino acids. V shed 5 bases and J shed 5 bases, with 10 bases lying between them. Germline values: CDR1 MNHNS, CDR2 SASEGT. This CDR3 reads CASSLQGDQPQHF. The DNA for the CDR3 is TGTGCCAGCAGTCTCCAGGGCGATCAGCCCCAGCATTTT.

The chain joins TRBV2 to TRBJ1-5; TRBD1 might be the D (5 bases). CDR3 length: 16 amino acids. Looked up from germline, CDR1 is SNHLY and CDR2 is FYNNEI. The V and J ends lost 1 base and 4 bases respectively, with 14 bases between them. The CDR3 spells CASSEGGRRSNQPQHF. In DNA, the CDR3 is TGTGCCAGCAGTGAAGGGGGCAGGAGATCAAATCAGCCCCAGCATTTT.

The chain is built from TRBV2 and TRBJ2-7; 8 bases map to TRBD1. There are 14 residues in the CDR3. Germline CDR1 is SNHLY and CDR2 is FYNNEI. V dropped 8 bases and J dropped 2; count of bases not matched to a gene: 8. CDR3 region: CASQSGTGPYEQYF. CDR3 coding DNA: TGTGCCAGCCAAAGTGGGACAGGACCCTACGAGCAGTACTTC.

CDR3 sequence: CASSERRGQETQYF. The CDR3 bases are TGTGCCAGCAGTGAACGGCGGGGACAAGAGACCCAGTACTTC. The chain couples TRBV2 to TRBJ2-5, with D maybe TRBD2 (6 bases). V lost 2 bases to trimming and J lost 2 bases, with 9 bases between them. The CDR3 is 14 residues long. Germline V gene lookup returns CDR1 SNHLY and CDR2 FYNNEI.

The chain recombines TRBV30 with TRBJ2-1; 8 nucleotides align to TRBD2. This CDR3 comprises 14 residues. J lost 4 bases, V lost 2 bases, and 4 bases had no gene match. From germline, CDR1 is GTSNPN and CDR2 SVGIG (reference sequence). CDR3 nucleotides: TGTGCCTGGAGTCCGGGACTAGTGTACAATGAGCAGTTCTTC. Protein product: CAWSPGLVYNEQFF.

This chain links TRBV10-3 with TRBJ2-1; the D is unclear. The V gene lost 4 bases and the J gene lost 8 bases, with 12 bases spanning the gap. The CDR3 consists of 13 residues. Germline loops: CDR1 ENHRY, CDR2 SYGVKD. The CDR3 sequence: CAISVMPGHEQFF. The CDR3 region has the DNA TGTGCCATCAGTGTAATGCCGGGTCATGAGCAGTTCTTC.

The chain joins TRBV10-3 to TRBJ1-5; D may be TRBD1 (5 bases). Trimming stripped 5 bases from V and 6 bases from J, with 17 bases between. Germline loops: CDR1 ENHRY, CDR2 SYGVKD. This CDR3 is 15 amino acids long. The CDR3 sequence is CAISTTPGSAQPQHF. CDR3 DNA: TGTGCCATCAGTACGACCCCAGGGTCAGCTCAGCCCCAGCATTTT.

The CDR3 region has the DNA TGTGCCAGCAGCTTAGGGGGAGGTGAAGCTTTCTTT. Encoded protein: CASSLGGGEAFF. The V and J genes are TRBV7-9 and TRBJ1-1; D not resolved. The CDR3 loop spans 12 amino acids. Germline CDR1 SEHNR, CDR2 FQNEAQ (reference sequence). V dropped 1 base and J dropped 7 bases, with 7 bases sitting between them. Full variable domain (missing parts from reference TRBV7-9 and TRBJ1-1): DTGVSQNPRHKITKRGQNVTFRCDPISEHNRLYWYRQTLGQGPEFLTYFQNEAQLEKSRLLSDRFSAERPKGSFSTLEIQRTEQGDSAMYLCASSLGGGEAFFGQGTRLTVV.

The chain links TRBV19 to TRBJ2-7; 11 nucleotides line up with TRBD2. The CDR3 has 15 amino acids. V shed 1 base, J shed 2 bases, and the junction held 1 base outside the gene matches. Germline assignment: CDR1 LNHDA and CDR2 SQIVND (reference sequence). The CDR3 DNA is TGTGCCAGTAGTATAGCTAGCGGGGGGACCTACGAGCAGTACGTC. This codes for CASSIASGGTYEQYV.

This clone is a singleton in its sample. The rearrangement uses TRBV6-6 and TRBJ2-7; 9 nucleotides agree with TRBD1. The V gene end was trimmed by 4 bases and the J gene end by 5 bases; junction bases not matched to a gene: 9. The CDR3 consists of 15 residues. Germline CDR1 MNHNY, CDR2 SVGAGI (reference sequence). The CDR3 loop is CASSFIGTGLDEQYF. CDR3 bases: TGTGCCAGCAGTTTCATCGGGACAGGGCTCGACGAGCAGTACTTC.

The sample holds a few counts of this clone. The chain has TRBV7-3 and TRBJ2-1; 11 nucleotides match TRBD2. Germline CDR1 and CDR2: SGHTA and FQGTGA. The CDR3 extends over 15 amino acids. V was pared by 3 bases and J by 7 bases, with 5 bases of the junction left unmatched. The CDR3 region is CASSFLAGGRNEQFF. The CDR3 region has the DNA TGTGCCAGCAGCTTTCTAGCGGGAGGACGAAATGAGCAGTTCTTC.

The gene calls are TRBV5-6 and TRBJ1-1; D unclear. V lost 3 bases, J lost 3 bases, and 15 bases lay in between. Germline values: CDR1 SGHDT, CDR2 YYEEEE. The CDR3 is 15 amino acids. The CDR3 DNA reads TGTGCCAGCAGCTGGATGGACTTGATCGACACTGAAGCTTTCTTT. Residues: CASSWMDLIDTEAFF.

This clone was seen a few times. This sequence joins TRBV11-2 and TRBJ2-5; 9 nucleotides line up with TRBD1. The germline V gene has CDR1 SGHAT and CDR2 FQNNGV. V gave up 5 bases and J gave up 6 bases; unmatched junction bases: 7. The CDR3 runs to 14 residues. The CDR3 nucleotides read TGTGCCAGCAGCATTGACAGGGGGGGAAAGACCCAGTACTTC. It yields the protein CASSIDRGGKTQYF.

This sequence joins TRBV28 and TRBJ2-4; D is perhaps TRBD2 (5 bases). Trimming left V 6 bases short and J 0 bases short, with 9 bases between. The CDR3 totals 14 residues. CDR1 is MDHEN and CDR2 is SYDVKM in the germline V gene. CDR3 nucleotide sequence: TGTGCCAGCAGCTTGGACTTAGCCAAAAACATTCAGTACTTC. This encodes CASSLDLAKNIQYF.

The genes are TRBV27 and TRBJ1-5; TRBD1 matches 7 bases. Germline lookup yields CDR1 MNHEY and CDR2 SMNVEV (reference sequence). J lost 7 bases, V lost 4 bases, and 4 bases had no gene match. This CDR3 region has 13 residues. The CDR3 protein is CASSSYRGQPQHF. In nucleotides, the CDR3 is TGTGCCAGCAGTTCTTACAGGGGACAGCCCCAGCATTTT.

The J gene is TRBJ2-7, the V gene TRBV30; 7 bases match TRBD2. Germline V gene data show CDR1 as GTSNPN and CDR2 as SVGIG (reference sequence). This CDR3 has 11 residues. Germline trimming cut 1 base from V and 9 bases from J; bases unmatched to any gene: 3. This CDR3 is CAWSAGRGQYF. CDR3 coding DNA: TGTGCCTGGAGTGCAGGGAGGGGGCAGTACTTC. The entire variable domain, with the rest obtained from reference TRBV30 and TRBJ2-7, is as follows: SQTIHQWPATLVQPVGSPLSLECTVEGTSNPNLYWYRQAAGRGLQLLFYSVGIGQISSEVPQNLSASRPQDRQFILSSKKLLLSDSGFYLCAWSAGRGQYFGPGTRLTVT.